This T cell receptor (beta chain) was identified in a study of cytomegalovirus exposure and HLA in healthy donors. Primers for the PCR totalled 60 Vbeta and 13 Jbeta. Profiling relied on immunoSEQ multiplex PCR, and the TCRdb table lists in-frame clones only, not all of them. The data contain about 86,000 clones, more than 65% of them seen just once; the ten biggest clones take up about 7.7%. Germline V gene lookup returns CDR1 SGHRS and CDR2 YFSETQ. Trimming stripped 4 bases from V and 4 bases from J, with 6 bases between. This CDR3 has 11 residues. Sequencing used PBMCs. The source is a man in his 60s in good health and CMV-seronegative. The rearrangement links TRBV5-1 to TRBJ2-7, with D possibly matching TRBD2 (5 bases). The CDR3 loop reads CASSREYEQYF. In DNA, the CDR3 is TGCGCCAGCAGCAGGGAGTACGAGCAGTACTTC.